This TCR beta chain was captured by sequencing in a study of blood T cells in healthy people across ages. Points from the study as a whole: Older age went with lower TCR beta diversity per million T cells, in a roughly linear way. Higher naive T cell percentage went strongly together with higher TCR beta diversity. Versus aged donors, long-lived donors had higher diversity and more naive CD4+ cells.

This CDR3 is 12 amino acids long. Trimming took 1 base from V and 7 from J, leaving 10 bases between them. From germline, CDR1 is SQVTM and CDR2 ANQGSEA. As regards this clonotype: Its specificity is unknown.

Next came a second PCR, run for about 7 to 12 cycles, which used a sample-barcoded 5' primer along with a J-beta primer mix. TCRdb recomputed calls from the 5' RACE reads with MiXCR, one row per CDR3 protein. The table has about 780,000 distinct CDR3 sequences, about a quarter seen once; the top ten hold 3%. These data also featured in a second study, about T cells of mothers and their children. That study adds: Each child contributed approximately 3 million TCR beta CDR3 reads, while each mother contributed over 9.5 million.

Material for sequencing was blood. The receptor comes from a boy between 10 and 17 years old in good health. The chain combines TRBV29-1 with TRBJ1-2; possibly TRBD1 for D (6 bases). CDR3 residues: CSVEGRGPGYTF. DNA of the CDR3: TGCAGCGTTGAAGGCAGGGGCCCTGGCTACACCTTC.